Listed below are T cell receptor beta chains from one sample, sequenced in a study of technical replicates of blood from a handful of donors. Measured with immunoSEQ multiplex PCR; TCRdb has only the in-frame clones, and not every one. The table lists about 83,000 clones, under 95% of them singletons. The sequenced sample was T cells isolated from PBMCs. The receptors were sampled from a human donor in good health. Both conserved end residues are part of each CDR3. A D gene is named only where the DNA matches it firmly. Size is stated for part of the rows, as once, few or many counts, or as a class when the clone is expanded.

J: TRBJ1-2
D: -
size: -
V: TRBV6-5
CDR3: CASSYGGRDNYGYTF
DNA: TGTGCCAGCAGTTACGGTGGCAGGGATAACTATGGCTACACCTTC

J: TRBJ2-7
D: -
size: -
V: TRBV6-5
CDR3: CASSYGGSGLYEQYF
DNA: TGTGCCAGCAGTTACGGTGGAAGCGGGCTATACGAGCAGTACTTC

J: TRBJ2-2
D: TRBD2
size: -
V: TRBV5-4
CDR3: CASSLVGIAGGPGELFF
DNA: TGTGCCAGCAGCTTGGTGGGCATAGCGGGAGGACCCGGGGAGCTGTTTTTT

J: TRBJ1-1
D: -
size: -
V: TRBV5-1
CDR3: CASSSPASGGSTEAFF
DNA: TGCGCCAGCAGCTCACCGGCTTCGGGGGGGAGCACTGAAGCTTTCTTT

J: TRBJ2-3
D: -
size: -
V: TRBV19
CDR3: CASSIWLPFTDTQYF
DNA: TGTGCCAGTAGTATATGGCTTCCTTTCACAGATACGCAGTATTTT

J: TRBJ2-2
D: TRBD2
size: -
V: TRBV11-3
CDR3: CASSLMRGGRTGELFF
DNA: TGTGCCAGCAGCTTAATGCGGGGGGGCCGAACCGGGGAGCTGTTTTTT

J: TRBJ2-7
D: -
size: -
V: TRBV5-6
CDR3: CASSAGRYEQYF
DNA: TGTGCCAGCAGCGCGGGTCGCTACGAGCAGTACTTC

J: TRBJ1-5
D: -
size: -
V: TRBV5-4
CDR3: CASSPKPGTLKGCNQPQHF
DNA: TGTGCCAGCAGCCCGAAACCCGGGACACTCAAGGGGTGCAATCAGCCCCAGCATTTT

J: TRBJ2-5
D: TRBD2
size: -
V: TRBV28
CDR3: CASSLFTAGGPVSKTQYF
DNA: TGTGCCAGCAGTTTATTTACAGCGGGGGGGCCGGTCAGTAAGACCCAGTACTTC

J: TRBJ1-4
D: -
size: -
V: TRBV7-9
CDR3: CASSPSGGLNEKLFF
DNA: TGTGCCAGCAGCCCCTCGGGGGGACTAAATGAAAAACTGTTTTTT

J: TRBJ2-2
D: -
size: -
V: TRBV15
CDR3: CATSRGTGANTGELFF
DNA: TGTGCCACCAGCAGAGGTACGGGGGCGAACACCGGGGAGCTGTTTTTT

J: TRBJ2-1
D: TRBD2
size: -
V: TRBV9
CDR3: CASSVGSGGVREQFF
DNA: TGTGCCAGCAGCGTAGGTAGCGGGGGAGTTAGGGAGCAGTTCTTC

J: TRBJ2-5
D: -
size: -
V: TRBV5-1
CDR3: CASSLGQVRETQYF
DNA: TGCGCCAGCAGCTTAGGTCAGGTCCGGGAGACCCAGTACTTC

J: TRBJ2-7
D: -
size: -
V: TRBV5-4
CDR3: CASSSTTSSYEQYF
DNA: TGTGCCAGCAGCTCTACTACTAGCAGCTACGAGCAGTACTTC

J: TRBJ2-7
D: -
size: -
V: TRBV10-1
CDR3: CASSPFTGEPYEQYF
DNA: TGCGCCAGCAGTCCCTTTACGGGAGAGCCCTACGAGCAGTACTTC

J: TRBJ2-5
D: TRBD1
size: -
V: TRBV10-1
CDR3: CASSQGEETQYF
DNA: TGCGCCAGCTCCCAGGGGGAAGAGACCCAGTACTTC

J: TRBJ2-5
D: TRBD2
size: -
V: TRBV23-1
CDR3: CASSQYSTSGKETQYF
DNA: TGCGCCAGCAGTCAATACTCGACTAGCGGGAAGGAGACCCAGTACTTC

J: TRBJ2-3
D: -
size: -
V: TRBV6-1
CDR3: CASSGRLSGADTQYF
DNA: TGTGCCAGCAGTGGAAGACTTAGTGGGGCGGATACGCAGTATTTT

J: TRBJ2-7
D: -
size: -
V: TRBV29-1
CDR3: CSVEEIGAYEQYF
DNA: TGCAGCGTTGAAGAGATAGGAGCCTACGAGCAGTACTTC

J: TRBJ1-2
D: -
size: -
V: TRBV11-2
CDR3: CASSLDLAWGRDYGYTF
DNA: TGTGCCAGCAGCTTAGATCTTGCGTGGGGGCGCGACTATGGCTACACCTTC

J: TRBJ2-3
D: -
size: once
V: TRBV6-1
CDR3: CASSDPSTDTQYF
DNA: TGTGCCAGCAGTGACCCTTCCACAGATACGCAGTATTTT

J: TRBJ1-1
D: TRBD1
size: few
V: TRBV19
CDR3: CASRGDRVNTEAFF
DNA: TGTGCCAGTAGGGGGGACAGGGTGAACACTGAAGCTTTCTTT

J: TRBJ1-1
D: -
size: -
V: TRBV4-1
CDR3: CASSQRDTLNTEAFF
DNA: TGCGCCAGCAGCCAAAGGGACACCCTGAACACTGAAGCTTTCTTT

J: TRBJ1-1
D: -
size: -
V: TRBV10-3
CDR3: CAIRTGLTNTEAFF
DNA: TGTGCCATCAGGACGGGACTCACGAACACTGAAGCTTTCTTT

J: TRBJ2-3
D: TRBD2
size: -
V: TRBV4-2
CDR3: CASSQGTSPSAGDTQYF
DNA: TGTGCCAGCAGCCAAGGGACTAGCCCCTCGGCCGGGGATACGCAGTATTTT

J: TRBJ2-7
D: TRBD2
size: -
V: TRBV7-8
CDR3: CASSLGLLAGSYEQYF
DNA: TGTGCCAGCAGCTTAGGGTTGTTAGCGGGGTCCTACGAGCAGTACTTC

J: TRBJ2-7
D: TRBD1
size: -
V: TRBV29-1
CDR3: CSVNSRGQSYEQYF
DNA: TGCAGCGTGAACTCCAGGGGGCAATCCTACGAGCAGTACTTC

J: TRBJ1-5
D: -
size: -
V: TRBV28
CDR3: CASRVGSQVQPQHF
DNA: TGTGCCAGCAGAGTGGGCTCACAGGTTCAGCCCCAGCATTTT

J: TRBJ2-7
D: -
size: -
V: TRBV6-5
CDR3: CASSYSYAKYEQYF
DNA: TGTGCCAGCAGTTACTCGTACGCGAAATACGAGCAGTACTTC

J: TRBJ2-3
D: -
size: -
V: TRBV2
CDR3: CASSGEAGLTDTQYF
DNA: TGTGCCAGCTCGGGTGAGGCGGGCCTCACAGATACGCAGTATTTT

J: TRBJ2-1
D: TRBD2
size: few
V: TRBV27
CDR3: CASSLVSAGGHNEQFF
DNA: TGTGCCAGCAGTTTAGTTTCCGCGGGAGGGCACAATGAGCAGTTCTTC

J: TRBJ1-1
D: -
size: -
V: TRBV28
CDR3: CASSLGSGVGEAFF
DNA: TGTGCCAGCAGTTTAGGGTCAGGGGTAGGTGAAGCTTTCTTT

J: TRBJ2-7
D: -
size: once
V: TRBV7-8
CDR3: CASSLYRLQGNSYEQYF
DNA: TGTGCCAGCAGCTTATACCGGTTGCAGGGTAACTCCTACGAGCAGTACTTC

J: TRBJ1-6
D: -
size: few
V: TRBV5-1
CDR3: CASSLAVGSNSPLHF
DNA: TGCGCCAGCAGCTTGGCTGTAGGGAGCAACTCACCCCTCCACTTT

J: TRBJ2-1
D: TRBD2
size: -
V: TRBV4-1
CDR3: CASSPWGGSSYNEQFF
DNA: TGCGCCAGCAGCCCTTGGGGAGGGAGCTCCTACAATGAGCAGTTCTTC

J: TRBJ1-6
D: TRBD1
size: -
V: TRBV19
CDR3: CASSIGDRAHSLHF
DNA: TGTGCCAGTAGTATAGGCGACAGGGCGCACTCCCTCCACTTT

J: TRBJ1-5
D: TRBD1
size: -
V: TRBV10-3
CDR3: CAISSGTGGQPQHF
DNA: TGTGCCATCAGTTCCGGGACAGGGGGTCAGCCCCAGCATTTT

J: TRBJ1-2
D: TRBD1
size: -
V: TRBV2
CDR3: CASREQGAQGYTF
DNA: TGTGCCAGCAGGGAACAGGGGGCTCAGGGCTACACCTTC

J: TRBJ1-5
D: -
size: -
V: TRBV6-5
CDR3: CASGSRQNNQPQHF
DNA: TGTGCCAGCGGTTCCCGACAGAACAATCAGCCCCAGCATTTT